This entry describes one T cell receptor (beta chain). Enrolled during active infection, Seattle patients were then followed longitudinally. The source of the sample is a study of blood T cell repertoires in COVID-19. Study at large: Material from acute and convalescent COVID-19 was sourced from the United States, Italy and Spain. T cells, B-cell-depleted T cells, or PBMCs provided the cDNA or gDNA that served as material.

In the authors' methods: Reference gene primer amplification gave estimated nucleated cell counts. Repertoires were generated with immunoSEQ multiplex PCR, while TCRdb's copy carries only in-frame clones and drops some. From that table come the V and J calls and clone size; the DNA was used to work out D and trimming. This sample yields around 60,000 clones, of which 65% to 80% are seen a single time; roughly a fifth belongs to the top ten. The CDR3 extends over 14 amino acids. Trimming took 2 bases from V and 4 from J, leaving 12 bases between them. Germline CDR1 and CDR2: LGHNA and YSLEER. The specimen was peripheral blood. The TCR was taken from a man younger than 45 with COVID-19, enrolled during active disease. This chain links TRBV4-3 with TRBJ2-7; D is possibly TRBD1 (5 bases). The CDR3 loop is CASSQSGQGYEQYF. CDR3 nucleotide sequence: TGCGCCAGCAGCCAATCAGGCCAGGGATACGAGCAGTACTTC.